This TCR beta chain was retrieved from a study of blood T cell repertoires in COVID-19. Study-wide background: From T cells, B-cell-depleted T cells, or PBMCs came the material, which was cDNA or gDNA.

The repertoire was sequenced with immunoSEQ multiplex PCR; TCRdb's copy has only in-frame clones and lacks some. This repertoire shows about 140,000 clones, roughly 79% found once; its top ten account for 2.5% to 3%. CDR3 length: 14 amino acids. V was clipped by 3 bases and J by 8 bases; unmatched bases: 1. In germline, CDR1 is MRHNA, CDR2 SNTAGT. Participant reports of clinical history set cohort assignment. Recovery among Cohort 3 donors was established by two negative PCRs, clearance, or symptom resolution. This TCR was sampled from a woman aged 45 to 65 who had recovered from COVID-19. Sequencing input: PBMCs or T cells enriched from blood (not recorded which). The genes are TRBV6-4 and TRBJ2-1; TRBD2 matches 13 bases. CDR3 DNA sequence: TGTGCCAGCAGTGAAGGGACTAGCGGGGATGAGCAGTTCTTC. This gives the protein CASSEGTSGDEQFF.